These T cell receptor beta chains were read from a single sample in a study of T cell changes during pregnancy in multiple sclerosis. Using immunoSEQ multiplex PCR, the repertoire was profiled, and TCRdb retains in-frame clones only, with some absent. The table includes approximately 48,000 clones, over 85% detected once. The material sequenced was CD8+ T cells from peripheral blood mononuclear cells, taken before pregnancy. These receptors originate from a female donor with multiple sclerosis, enrolled in a pregnancy study. Each CDR3 is given with its conserved first and last residue.

v_gene: TRBV4-3
j_gene: TRBJ1-2
CDR3aa: CASSQESAGNWDGYTF

v_gene: TRBV9
j_gene: TRBJ1-1
CDR3aa: CASRPGTGENTEAFF

v_gene: TRBV7-6
j_gene: TRBJ1-4
CDR3aa: CASSLAVSATNEKLFF

v_gene: TRBV4-3
j_gene: TRBJ1-5
CDR3aa: CASSPRYNSLSQHF

v_gene: TRBV6-6
j_gene: TRBJ1-6
CDR3aa: CASRHSRDRGGAPLHF

v_gene: TRBV9
j_gene: TRBJ2-7
CDR3aa: CASSVALGASSYEQYF

v_gene: TRBV20-1
j_gene: TRBJ1-2
CDR3aa: CSAIFYGYTF

v_gene: TRBV7-9
j_gene: TRBJ2-7
CDR3aa: CASSPGSSLAIEQYF

v_gene: TRBV9
j_gene: TRBJ2-3
CDR3aa: CASSVVVSGGGDTQYF

v_gene: TRBV4-3
j_gene: TRBJ2-5
CDR3aa: CASSQDHGQETQYF

v_gene: TRBV27
j_gene: TRBJ2-5
CDR3aa: CASSSGTGGQETQYF

v_gene: TRBV6-6
j_gene: TRBJ2-1
CDR3aa: CASSYSWGTGYNEQFF

v_gene: TRBV6-5
j_gene: TRBJ1-1
CDR3aa: CASSYSSQGGIAEAFF

v_gene: TRBV14
j_gene: TRBJ1-2
CDR3aa: CASSQDTGYGYTF

v_gene: TRBV29-1
j_gene: TRBJ1-1
CDR3aa: CSVEEGADTEAFF

v_gene: TRBV6-4
j_gene: TRBJ2-3
CDR3aa: CASSKYGGADTQYF

v_gene: TRBV9
j_gene: TRBJ1-3
CDR3aa: CASSVADRARGNTIYF

v_gene: TRBV6-1
j_gene: TRBJ2-7
CDR3aa: CASSARDYTYEQYF

v_gene: TRBV7-3
j_gene: TRBJ2-5
CDR3aa: CASSLRGAGYQETQYF

v_gene: TRBV2
j_gene: TRBJ2-3
CDR3aa: CASSERSSDTQYF

v_gene: TRBV9
j_gene: TRBJ1-2
CDR3aa: CASSVSTGKDYGYTF

v_gene: TRBV27
j_gene: TRBJ1-5
CDR3aa: CASSYGGNQPQHF

v_gene: TRBV6-5
j_gene: TRBJ2-1
CDR3aa: CASTLAGHVNEQFF